These 24 T cell receptor beta chains were all obtained from the same sample, sequenced in a study of CD8+ T cells in alopecia areata. Sequencing templates came from extracted RNA that was reverse transcribed into cDNA. Assay: immunoSEQ multiplex PCR; the TCRdb copy retains only in-frame clones and omits some. Of tens of thousands of clones in the sample, under 75% were seen once. The source was CD8+ T cells sorted from blood, collected at week 0. The receptors come from a human donor with alopecia areata.

The rearrangement links TRBV25-1 to TRBJ1-6; TRBD1 matches 8 bases. Germline loops: CDR1 MGHDK, CDR2 SYGVNS. V trimming: 3 bases; J trimming: 8 bases; junction bases outside the gene matches: 9. The CDR3 is 16 amino acids. The CDR3 is CASSDPGDRLYSPLHF. The DNA for the CDR3 is TGTGCCAGCAGTGACCCGGGGGACAGGTTGTATTCACCCCTCCACTTT. Together with reference TRBV25-1 and TRBJ1-6, the CDR3 gives the full variable domain: EADIYQTPRYLVIGTGKKITLECSQTMGHDKMYWYQQDPGMELHLIHYSYGVNSTEKGDLSSESTVSRIRTEHFPLTLESARPSHTSQYLCASSDPGDRLYSPLHFGNGTRLTVT.

This clone was seen more than once but under ten times. The genes are TRBV6-4 and TRBJ2-5, with 14 positions matching TRBD2. Looked up from germline, CDR1 is MRHNA and CDR2 is SNTAGT. The ends lost 6 bases at V and 5 bases at J; junction bases unmatched: 2. The CDR3 contains 14 residues. The CDR3 region is CASSRLAGGETQYF. The CDR3 coding sequence is TGTGCCAGCAGCCGACTAGCGGGAGGGGAGACCCAGTACTTC.

This sequence joins TRBV2 and TRBJ2-7; no definite D call. With 3 bases removed from V and 6 bases from J, the gap between germline ends came to 3 bases. Germline V gene sequence: CDR1 SNHLY, CDR2 FYNNEI. The CDR3 contains 10 residues. CDR3 loop: CASSDVEQYF. Here the CDR3 DNA reads TGTGCCAGCAGTGACGTCGAGCAGTACTTC.

This clone was seen a handful of times. The chain carries TRBV11-2 and TRBJ1-1; no clear D gene. Trimming pared 4 bases from V and 3 bases from J, leaving 12 bases between. CDR3 length: 14 amino acids. Germline CDR1 and CDR2: SGHAT and FQNNGV. CDR3 protein: CASSYPYGYTEAFF. CDR3 nucleotides: TGTGCCAGCAGCTATCCGTACGGCTACACTGAAGCTTTCTTT.

The V and J genes are TRBV18 and TRBJ2-7, with 8 nucleotides matching TRBD1. This CDR3 region has 14 residues. Germline V gene lookup returns CDR1 KGHSH and CDR2 LQKENI. The V gene end was trimmed by 3 bases and the J gene end by 2 bases; junction bases not matched to a gene: 3. CDR3 region: CASSPPGQAYEQYF. DNA of the CDR3: TGTGCCAGCTCACCCCCGGGACAGGCCTACGAGCAGTACTTC.

The V and J genes are TRBV27 and TRBJ1-2; D is perhaps TRBD1 (5 bases). Looked up from germline, CDR1 is MNHEY and CDR2 is SMNVEV (reference sequence). V gave up 8 bases and J gave up 6 bases, with 25 bases separating them. This CDR3 is 16 amino acids long. The CDR3 loop is CASCRAVGEEEDGYTF. The DNA of the CDR3 is TGTGCCAGCTGCCGGGCTGTGGGGGAAGAGGAGGATGGCTACACCTTC.

The V call is TRBV11-2, the J call TRBJ2-7, with TRBD1 matching 9 bases. The CDR3 contains 13 residues. Germline CDR1 and CDR2: SGHAT and FQNNGV. V gave up 5 bases and J gave up 3 bases; unmatched junction bases: 2. This chain's CDR3 is CASSPGQGYEQYF. The CDR3 DNA reads TGTGCCAGCAGCCCGGGACAGGGCTACGAGCAGTACTTC.

The rearrangement joins TRBV7-9 to TRBJ1-5; D is unclear. Germline V gene lookup returns CDR1 SEHNR and CDR2 FQNEAQ (reference sequence). The CDR3 extends over 12 amino acids. V was trimmed by 5 bases and J by 3 bases, leaving 5 bases between them. The CDR3 DNA reads as TGTGCCAGCAGCATCTACAATCAGCCCCAGCATTTT. Its protein product is CASSIYNQPQHF.

The rearrangement joins TRBV5-1 to TRBJ2-1; D is ambiguous. CDR1 is SGHRS and CDR2 is YFSETQ in the germline V gene. The CDR3 has 16 amino acids. Trimming cost V 1 base and J 3 bases, with 14 bases left between them. The CDR3 DNA reads TGCGCCAGCAGCTTGTCGTGGACCGGAAACTACAATGAGCAGTTCTTC. Its protein product is CASSLSWTGNYNEQFF.

The V and J genes are TRBV25-1 and TRBJ2-1; tentatively, D is TRBD2 (5 bases). From germline, CDR1 is MGHDK and CDR2 SYGVNS. There are 13 residues in the CDR3. Trimming took off 3 bases at V and 7 bases at J, with 10 bases between the two ends. Written as DNA, the CDR3 is TGTGCCAGCAGTGATAGCACGGGGAATGAGCAGTTCTTC. The encoded protein is CASSDSTGNEQFF.

The rearrangement links TRBV27 to TRBJ2-2, with TRBD2 matching 10 bases. V lost 4 bases, J lost 2 bases, and 7 bases stayed unmatched. The CDR3 is 17 residues long. The germline V gene encodes CDR1 MNHEY and CDR2 SMNVEV (reference sequence). CDR3 DNA sequence: TGTGCCAGCAGTTCCCCAACTAGCGGGATCAACACCGGGGAGCTGTTTTTT. It specifies CASSSPTSGINTGELFF.

This clone was observed a few times. The CDR3 DNA follows: TGTGCCAGCAGTCTTACAGGGACAGGGCTGTATGGCTACACCTTC. Protein: CASSLTGTGLYGYTF. This chain links TRBV7-3 with TRBJ1-2; 9 nucleotides match TRBD1. The CDR3 totals 15 residues. CDR1 and CDR2 (germline): SGHTA, FQGTGA. After removal of 6 bases from V and 5 bases from J, the junction contained 10 bases not matched to a gene. The variable domain in full, completed from reference TRBV7-3 and TRBJ1-2, reads GAGVSQTPSNKVTEKGKYVELRCDPISGHTALYWYRQSLGQGPEFLIYFQGTGAADDSGLPNDRFFAVRPEGSVSTLKIQRTERGDSAVYLCASSLTGTGLYGYTFGSGTRLTVV.

V is TRBV28 and J is TRBJ2-7, with a weak D call TRBD1 (5 bases). V lost 2 bases, J lost 2 bases, and 7 bases lay in between. The CDR3 spans 13 residues. Looked up from germline, CDR1 is MDHEN and CDR2 is SYDVKM. In DNA, the CDR3 is TGTGCCAGCAGTTTAACAGGTACCTACGAGCAGTACTTC. Translation: CASSLTGTYEQYF.

This chain uses TRBV2 with TRBJ2-1, with TRBD2 matching 10 bases. Germline assignment: CDR1 SNHLY and CDR2 FYNNEI. The CDR3 is 15 residues long. Losses at the gene ends were 6 bases for V and 6 bases for J; bases not matched to a gene: 8. The CDR3 bases are TGTGCCAGCAGGAGGGGGACTAGCGCCGGCAATGAGCAGTTCTTC. It codes for CASRRGTSAGNEQFF.

This clone was picked up a small number of times. The chain couples TRBV5-1 to TRBJ1-2; the match to TRBD1 covers 8 bases. Germline V gene lookup returns CDR1 SGHRS and CDR2 YFSETQ. There are 16 residues in the CDR3. J was trimmed by 6 bases and V by 3 bases; bases with no gene match: 13. CDR3 region: CASSSRTGNPVNGYTF. The DNA for the CDR3 is TGCGCCAGCAGCTCCCGGACAGGGAACCCCGTCAATGGCTACACCTTC.

J is TRBJ1-5 and V is TRBV12-2. TRBV12-2 counts as a pseudogene. CDR3 size: 14 residues. This CDR3 is CASRLTGSNQPQHF. The DNA for the CDR3 is TGTGCAAGTCGCTTAACTGGGTCCAATCAGCCCCAGCATTTT.

The chain uses TRBV4-1 and TRBJ2-3; D gene ambiguous. The V and J ends lost 1 base and 4 bases respectively, with 9 bases between them. This CDR3 contains 14 residues. CDR1 is MGHRA and CDR2 is YSYEKL in the germline V gene. This CDR3 is CASSQVAAPDTQYF. The CDR3 DNA reads as TGCGCCAGCAGCCAAGTAGCCGCGCCAGATACGCAGTATTTT.

V is TRBV29-1 and J is TRBJ1-2; D ambiguous. The CDR3 contains 12 residues. Trimming took 3 bases from V and 8 from J, leaving 13 bases between them. CDR1 and CDR2 from the germline V gene are SQVTM and ANQGSEA. CDR3 loop: CSVDRTARGYTF. Written as DNA, the CDR3 is TGCAGCGTTGATCGCACAGCCAGGGGCTACACCTTC.

About this clone itself: This CDR3 is also generated by other DNA sequences in the sample. The V call is TRBV27, the J call TRBJ1-2; D gene uncertain. CDR3 size: 13 residues. Germline CDR1 and CDR2: MNHEY and SMNVEV (reference sequence). Trimming stripped 2 bases from V and 2 bases from J, with 6 bases between. CDR3 sequence (DNA): TGTGCCAGCAGTTTAGGCAGGAACTATGGCTACACCTTC. It encodes CASSLGRNYGYTF.

This sequence joins TRBV2 and TRBJ2-5; D not resolved. V lost 2 bases, J lost 6 bases, and 13 bases lay in between. Germline CDR1 and CDR2: SNHLY and FYNNEI. CDR3 length: 14 amino acids. The DNA of the CDR3 is TGTGCCAGCAGTGAATCCGGGTACCGGAAGACCCAGTACTTC. Residues: CASSESGYRKTQYF.

This sequence joins TRBV27 and TRBJ2-3; TRBD2 might be the D (6 bases). The ends were cut back, 4 bases at V and 1 base at J, with 9 bases in the middle. The germline gives CDR1 MNHEY, CDR2 SMNVEV (reference sequence). The CDR3 runs to 14 residues. The CDR3 coding sequence is TGTGCCAGCAGTTCCGGACTACGCACAGATACGCAGTATTTT. This sequence encodes CASSSGLRTDTQYF.

This chain joins TRBV30 and TRBJ2-2; no clear D gene. The length of the CDR3 is 12 residues. V shed 2 bases and J shed 6 bases, with 7 bases lying between them. CDR1 is GTSNPN, CDR2 SVGIG, per germline (reference sequence). The CDR3 region is CAWSRRAGELFF. The CDR3 DNA is TGTGCCTGGAGTCGTCGAGCCGGGGAGCTGTTTTTT.

The chain has TRBV27 and TRBJ2-1; D uncertain. Trimming removed 8 bases from V and 9 bases from J, with 14 bases in between. Germline-derived CDR1 and CDR2 are MNHEY and SMNVEV (reference sequence). The CDR3 has 12 amino acids. The CDR3 here is CASLGYLGEQFF. Here the CDR3 DNA reads TGTGCCAGCCTTGGATACTTGGGTGAGCAGTTCTTC.

V and J are TRBV4-3 and TRBJ2-5, with D uncertain. The CDR3 loop spans 13 amino acids. The V gene's germline CDR1 is LGHNA and CDR2 YSLEER. The V end was cut by 1 base, the J end by 4 bases, with 7 bases between. In nucleotides, the CDR3 is TGCGCCAGCAGCCAAGGACCGGGAGAGACCCAGTACTTC. It encodes CASSQGPGETQYF.